One sample yielded the 32 T cell receptor beta chains listed below, sequenced in a study of regulatory T cells in long-lasting Graves disease. To make TCR beta libraries, researchers used iRepertoire HTBI primers and Arm-PCR of CDR3 regions. TCRdb recomputed calls from the multiplex PCR reads with MiXCR, one row per CDR3 protein. The table includes approximately 360,000 distinct CDR3 sequences, roughly 25% detected once. Time point noted: persistent/refractory GD, antithyroid drugs over 5 years with positive TRAb. TCR sequences were obtained from RNA taken from PBMCs. Sequences were derived from peripheral blood mononuclear cells (PBMCs), sampled when the disease was refractory, from a patient treated with antithyroid drugs. These receptor sequences come from a woman aged 40 to 50 with Graves disease.

The chain carries TRBV5-8 and TRBJ1-6; D possibly corresponds to TRBD1 (5 bases). The CDR3 length is 15 residues. V lost 0 bases and J lost 7, with 11 bases in between. In germline, CDR1 is SGHTS, CDR2 YDEGEE. CDR3 sequence reads: CASSLAGTQNSPLHF. Here the CDR3 DNA reads TGTGCCAGCAGCTTGGCTGGGACCCAGAATTCACCCCTCCACTTT. Full variable domain (remainder filled in from reference TRBV5-8 and TRBJ1-6): EAGVTQSPTHLIKTRGQQATLRCSPISGHTSVYWYQQALGLGLQFLLWYDEGEERNRGNFPPRFSGRQFPNYSSELNVNALELEDSALYLCASSLAGTQNSPLHFGNGTRLTVT.

This clonotype was observed a single time. Compared with germline, one end of the junction differs, possibly owing to a read error. The V and J genes are TRBV2 and TRBJ2-2; 12 bases are a match to TRBD1. The CDR3 runs to 16 residues. The germline V gene has CDR1 SNHLY and CDR2 FYNNEI. The CDR3 DNA reads TGTGCCAGTACGGGACAGGGGGCATTAGAAACCGGGGAGCTGCTTTTT. Protein product: CASTGQGALETGELLF. The complete variable domain, with remaining parts taken from reference TRBV2 and TRBJ2-2, reads EPEVTQTPSHQVTQMGQEVILRCVPISNHLYFYWYRQILGQKVEFLVSFYNNEISEKSEIFDDQFSVERPDGSNFTLKIRSTKLEDSAMYFCASTGQGALETGELLFGEGSRLTVL.

The chain links TRBV6-2 or TRBV6-3 to TRBJ2-6, with TRBD1 matching 10 bases. The CDR3 sequence is 16 residues long. Germline loops: CDR1 MNHEY, CDR2 SVGEGT. V shed 5 bases, J shed 4 bases, and the junction held 5 bases outside the gene matches. The CDR3 is CASSRQGAGGANVLTF. In DNA form, the CDR3 reads TGTGCCAGCAGTCGACAGGGGGCCGGAGGGGCCAACGTCCTGACTTTC.

This clonotype was seen a few times. The rearrangement uses TRBV28 and TRBJ2-1; TRBD2 agrees at 15 bases. The J segment lost 4 bases and the V segment lost 2 bases, leaving 3 bases of the junction unmatched. Germline CDR1 reads MDHEN; CDR2 reads SYDVKM. CDR3 length equals 17 residues. DNA of the CDR3: TGTGCCAGCAGTTTAGCCGGGACTAGCGGGAGGTACAATGAGCAGTTCTTC. Its protein product is CASSLAGTSGRYNEQFF.

The chain joins TRBV5-1 to TRBJ1-4; D not certain. The CDR3 covers 15 residues. In germline, CDR1 is SGHRS, CDR2 YFSETQ. The V and J ends lost 0 bases and 4 bases respectively, with 10 bases between them. The CDR3 DNA is TGCGCCAGCAGCTTGGAAGGGCCCTTTAATGAAAAACTGTTTTTT. Translating it yields CASSLEGPFNEKLFF.

This clonotype occurred once. A much larger clone lies one base from this, so it may be a read error. This chain uses TRBV24-1 with TRBJ2-2, with D perhaps matching TRBD2 (5 bases). V was pared by 2 bases and J by 0 bases, with 12 bases between. The CDR3 has 17 amino acids. Germline assignment: CDR1 KGHDR and CDR2 SFDVKD. The CDR3 region is CATSDSRGSSNTGELFF. Written as DNA, the CDR3 is TGTGCCACCAGTGATTCGCGCGGGTCCTCGAACACCGGGGAGCTGTTTTTT.

The chain uses TRBV6-5 and TRBJ2-1; 9 positions match TRBD1. J was trimmed by 7 bases and V by 6 bases; bases with no gene match: 4. This CDR3 is 13 amino acids long. Germline assignment: CDR1 MNHEY and CDR2 SVGAGI. CDR3 sequence: CASSIGTGNEQFF. As DNA, the CDR3 is TGTGCCAGCAGCATAGGGACAGGGAATGAGCAGTTCTTC.

The V gene is TRBV27, the J gene TRBJ1-5; D is unclear. The CDR3 extends over 15 amino acids. Trimming stripped 6 bases from V and 1 base from J, with 13 bases between. Germline assignment: CDR1 MNHEY and CDR2 SMNVEV (reference sequence). Here the CDR3 DNA reads TGTGCCAGCAGCCCCTTGAGAGGAAGCAATCAGCCCCAGCATTTT. It encodes CASSPLRGSNQPQHF.

This chain connects TRBV30 to TRBJ1-5, with D perhaps matching TRBD1 (6 bases). Germline values: CDR1 GTSNPN, CDR2 SVGIG (reference sequence). V shed 4 bases and J shed 6 bases, with 13 bases lying between them. This CDR3 has 13 amino acids. The CDR3 nucleotides read TGTGCCTGGACTCCGGGGGGCAGTCAGCCCCAGCATTTT. The encoded protein is CAWTPGGSQPQHF.

At least ten counts were recorded for this clonotype. V is TRBV2 and J is TRBJ2-7; the match to TRBD2 covers 10 bases. Germline CDR1 SNHLY, CDR2 FYNNEI. This CDR3 has 16 amino acids. V gave up 5 bases and J gave up 0 bases; unmatched junction bases: 7. The CDR3: CASSRTSGASSYEQYF. CDR3 bases: TGTGCCAGCAGTCGGACTAGCGGAGCCAGCTCCTACGAGCAGTACTTC. The full variable domain, with the rest looked up from reference TRBV2 and TRBJ2-7, is EPEVTQTPSHQVTQMGQEVILRCVPISNHLYFYWYRQILGQKVEFLVSFYNNEISEKSEIFDDQFSVERPDGSNFTLKIRSTKLEDSAMYFCASSRTSGASSYEQYFGPGTRLTVT.

V usage is TRBV25-1 and J usage is TRBJ2-7, with 7 nucleotides matching TRBD1. J lost 2 bases, V lost 8 bases, and 9 bases had no gene match. The CDR3 loop spans 14 amino acids. The V gene's germline CDR1 is MGHDK and CDR2 SYGVNS. The CDR3 coding sequence is TGTGCCAGCGGGAGTCTGGGACAGACCTACGAGCAGTACTTC. Encoded protein: CASGSLGQTYEQYF.

This chain's CDR3 is CASSRQAGWVTSAAQRTGELFF. The CDR3 DNA is TGTGCCAGCAGCCGACAGGCGGGGTGGGTTACTAGCGCGGCTCAGCGCACCGGGGAGCTGTTTTTT. The J gene is TRBJ2-2, the V gene TRBV12-3 or TRBV12-4; D may be TRBD2 (7 bases). The CDR3 sequence is 22 residues long. Trimming took 6 bases from V and 4 from J, leaving 36 bases between them.

The chain combines TRBV12-3 or TRBV12-4 with TRBJ2-7; 13 bases map to TRBD2. CDR3 length equals 15 residues. V was clipped by 6 bases and J by 6 bases; unmatched bases: 8. The CDR3: CASSQGLAGASEQYF. The CDR3 region has the DNA TGTGCCAGCAGCCAAGGACTAGCGGGAGCGAGCGAGCAGTACTTC.

The sample holds many counts of this clonotype. J is TRBJ2-7 and V is TRBV27; TRBD1 aligns across 7 bases. The germline gives CDR1 MNHEY, CDR2 SMNVEV (reference sequence). With 3 bases clipped from V and 2 bases from J, the junction kept 4 bases outside the gene matches. The CDR3 length is 14 residues. Here the CDR3 reads CASSFGTETYEQYF. The CDR3 nucleotides read TGTGCCAGCAGTTTCGGGACAGAAACCTACGAGCAGTACTTC.

Comments on this clonotype: This sequence may be a read error, since a much larger clone differs from it by one base. Since the CDR3 does not end with the conserved phenylalanine or tryptophan, this likely comes from a read error. The chain uses TRBV12-3 or TRBV12-4 and TRBJ1-1; no reliable D call. This CDR3 region has 12 residues. The ends were cut back, 1 base at V and 7 bases at J, with 7 bases in the middle. This CDR3 reads CASSLGGFEAFS. Written as DNA, the CDR3 is TGTGCCAGCAGTTTAGGAGGGTTTGAAGCTTTCTCT.

This clonotype was seen more than once but under ten times. The gene calls are TRBV12-3 or TRBV12-4 and TRBJ1-5; D unclear. CDR3 length: 14 amino acids. V was cut by 4 bases and J by 9 bases, with 16 bases left in between. The CDR3 reads CASSSSPAALPQHF. CDR3 in DNA: TGTGCCAGCAGTTCGTCCCCGGCAGCACTGCCCCAGCATTTT.

This clonotype has more than one count but fewer than ten. The gene calls are TRBV20-1 and TRBJ2-2; weak D call: TRBD2 (5 bases). Trimming cost V 8 bases and J 2 bases, with 12 bases left between them. From germline, CDR1 is DFQATT and CDR2 SNEGSKA (reference sequence). The CDR3 consists of 13 residues. The DNA for the CDR3 is TGCAGTCCAGCTAGCAGAAACACCGGGGAGCTGTTTTTT. Residues: CSPASRNTGELFF.

J is TRBJ2-7 and V is TRBV10-3; TRBD2 matches at 7 bases. The CDR3 contains 13 residues. V trimming: 7 bases; J trimming: 0 bases; junction bases outside the gene matches: 3. Per germline, CDR1 ENHRY and CDR2 SYGVKD. CDR3 nucleotide sequence: TGTGCCATCAAAGGGAGGGGCTCCTACGAGCAGTACTTC. It specifies CAIKGRGSYEQYF.

Details on this clonotype: This could be a read error, since a much larger clone is one nucleotide away. The gene calls are TRBV2 and TRBJ2-7; perhaps D is TRBD1 or TRBD2 (5 bases each). V was trimmed by 7 bases and J by 3 bases, leaving 16 bases between them. CDR3 length: 14 residues. Germline CDR1 SNHLY, CDR2 FYNNEI. Here the CDR3 reads CASNRRVEGYEQYF. CDR3 DNA: TGTGCCAGCAACAGGCGGGTAGAGGGCTACGAGCAGTACTTC.

J is TRBJ2-7 and V is TRBV14; the D gene is possibly TRBD2 (5 bases). The V gene lost 1 base and the J gene lost 6 bases, with 10 bases spanning the gap. The CDR3 is 13 residues long. Germline CDR1 is SGHDN and CDR2 is FVKESK. CDR3 amino acids: CASSQVREGEQYF. The CDR3 DNA sequence: TGTGCCAGCAGCCAAGTAAGAGAGGGCGAGCAGTACTTC.

This clonotype was counted ten times or more. The genes are TRBV28 and TRBJ1-5, with a weak D call TRBD1 (5 bases). The CDR3 totals 14 residues. Germline V lookup: CDR1 MDHEN, CDR2 SYDVKM. V was pared by 6 bases and J by 5 bases, with 14 bases between. CDR3 nucleotides: TGTGCCAGCAGGCAGGGCGATTCCGATCAGCCCCAGCATTTT. This codes for CASRQGDSDQPQHF.

This clonotype was observed many times. The J gene is TRBJ2-5, the V gene TRBV6-1; no reliable D call. CDR3 length: 13 residues. Trimming took 7 bases from V and 3 from J, leaving 12 bases between them. The germline V gene has CDR1 MNHNS and CDR2 SASEGT. In nucleotides, the CDR3 is TGTGCCAGCACCACGGGCTTTAAAGAGACCCAGTACTTC. Translating it yields CASTTGFKETQYF.

This clonotype has a count of ten or more. This chain connects TRBV7-6 to TRBJ2-7; TRBD2 matches at 9 bases. The ends lost 4 bases at V and 2 bases at J; junction bases unmatched: 12. Germline V CDR1 and CDR2: SGHVS, FNYEAQ. This CDR3 has 17 amino acids. The CDR3 loop is CASSSLKTSGPPYEQYF. The CDR3 nucleotides read TGTGCCAGCAGCTCCCTAAAGACTAGCGGACCTCCCTACGAGCAGTACTTC.

The chain couples TRBV19 to TRBJ2-7; D call uncertain. Trimming removed 7 bases from V and 0 bases from J, with 13 bases in between. CDR1 and CDR2 (germline): LNHDA, SQIVND (reference sequence). CDR3 length: 14 residues. This chain's CDR3 is CASKKFISSYEQYF. The DNA for the CDR3 is TGTGCCAGTAAGAAATTTATCAGCTCCTACGAGCAGTACTTC.

Only a few counts were recorded for this clonotype. The CDR3 is CASSQAGLAKNIQYF. In nucleotides, the CDR3 is TGTGCCAGCAGCCAAGCGGGATTAGCCAAAAACATTCAGTACTTC. The rearrangement joins TRBV3-1 to TRBJ2-4, with D possibly TRBD2 on 5 matching bases. Germline loops: CDR1 LGHDT, CDR2 YNNKEL (reference sequence). The germline V and J ends were trimmed by 1 base and 0 bases, with 7 bases remaining between them. The CDR3 consists of 15 residues.

J is TRBJ2-7 and V is TRBV6-1, with D hard to call. Germline CDR1 reads MNHNS; CDR2 reads SASEGT. The CDR3 covers 13 residues. The V gene lost 0 bases and the J gene lost 11 bases, with 14 bases spanning the gap. The DNA of the CDR3 is TGTGCCAGCAGTGAAGCGGCAGCCGGTAGGGAGTACTTC. Its protein is CASSEAAAGREYF.

This clonotype has a count of ten or more. At one end, the junction sequence differs from germline, possibly due to a read error. This sequence joins TRBV2 and TRBJ2-7; D is tentatively TRBD1 or TRBD2 (7 bases each). Germline V lookup: CDR1 SNHLY, CDR2 FYNNEI. The CDR3 is 12 amino acids. This chain's CDR3 is CAGHDRDYEQYF. As DNA, the CDR3 is TGTGCCGGCCATGACAGGGACTACGAGCAATACTTC.

V is TRBV6-4 and J is TRBJ1-5, with TRBD1 matching 7 bases. V was clipped by 6 bases and J by 5 bases; unmatched bases: 7. The germline gives CDR1 MRHNA, CDR2 SNTAGT. This CDR3 contains 14 residues. CDR3 residues: CASSRTGRDQPQHF. The CDR3 nucleotides are TGTGCCAGCAGCCGGACAGGAAGGGATCAGCCCCAGCATTTT.

This clonotype was recorded many times. The V call is TRBV25-1, the J call TRBJ1-5; no firm D call. Germline V CDR1 and CDR2: MGHDK, SYGVNS. The V gene lost 1 base and the J gene lost 0 bases, with 1 base spanning the gap. This CDR3 spans 13 amino acids. In nucleotides, the CDR3 is TGTGCCAGCAGTGAATTTAGCAATCAGCCCCAGCATTTT. This sequence encodes CASSEFSNQPQHF.

This clonotype came up a few times. The chain couples TRBV11-1 to TRBJ2-1; 7 bases agree with TRBD2. Trimming removed 5 bases from V and 5 bases from J; junction bases left unmatched: 12. Looked up from germline, CDR1 is SGHAT and CDR2 is FQDESV (reference sequence). There are 16 residues in the CDR3. The DNA for the CDR3 is TGTGCCAGCAGCCGGGGGGTGGCCTTCCCAGACAATGAGCAGTTCTTC. Protein sequence: CASSRGVAFPDNEQFF.

This chain connects TRBV2 to TRBJ2-1; 11 positions agree with TRBD2. Unmatched junction bases numbered 5, after V lost 6 bases and J lost 4 bases. The CDR3 spans 15 residues. Germline loops: CDR1 SNHLY, CDR2 FYNNEI. CDR3 sequence reads: CASSRLAGIYNEQFF. CDR3 DNA sequence: TGTGCCAGCAGCCGACTAGCGGGAATATACAATGAGCAGTTCTTC.

The chain joins TRBV19 to TRBJ1-2; perhaps TRBD1 as D (6 bases). The CDR3 extends over 14 amino acids. V lost 7 bases and J 4 bases, leaving 16 bases between the germline ends. Germline V gives CDR1 LNHDA, CDR2 SQIVND (reference sequence). CDR3 residues: CASKPAQGSYGYTF. In nucleotides, the CDR3 is TGTGCCAGTAAGCCCGCTCAGGGGAGCTATGGCTACACCTTC.